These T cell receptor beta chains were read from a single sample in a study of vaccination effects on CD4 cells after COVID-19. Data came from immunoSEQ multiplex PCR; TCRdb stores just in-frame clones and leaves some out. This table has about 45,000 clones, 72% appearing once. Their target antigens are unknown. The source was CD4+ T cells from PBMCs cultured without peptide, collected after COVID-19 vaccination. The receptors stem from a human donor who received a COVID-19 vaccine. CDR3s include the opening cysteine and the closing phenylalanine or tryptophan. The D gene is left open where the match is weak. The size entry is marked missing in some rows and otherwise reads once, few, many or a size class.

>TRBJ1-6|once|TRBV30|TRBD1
CAWTPGTANSPLHF
TGTGCCTGGACCCCAGGGACAGCCAATTCACCCCTCCACTTT
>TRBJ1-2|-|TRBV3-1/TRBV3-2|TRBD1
CASRTGGYGYTF
TGTGCCAGCCGGACAGGGGGGTATGGCTACACCTTC
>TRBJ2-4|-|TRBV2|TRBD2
CASSPPGLAGEDIQYF
TGTGCCAGCAGTCCCCCGGGACTAGCGGGGGAGGACATTCAGTACTTC
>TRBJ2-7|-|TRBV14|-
CASSQPLVWRRSSYEQYF
TGTGCCAGCAGCCAGCCTCTCGTCTGGCGCCGGAGCTCCTACGAGCAGTACTTC
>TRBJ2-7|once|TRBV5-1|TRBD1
CASSYRQGGDEQYF
TGCGCCAGCAGCTACCGACAGGGGGGCGACGAGCAGTACTTC
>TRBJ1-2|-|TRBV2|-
CASSVRGVLNYGYTF
TGTGCCAGCAGTGTGCGGGGGGTCCTCAACTATGGCTACACCTTC
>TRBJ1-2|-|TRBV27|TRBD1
CASSSGTGGDYGYTF
TGTGCCAGCAGTTCGGGGACAGGGGGGGACTATGGCTACACCTTC
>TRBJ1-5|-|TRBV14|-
CASSQSGVGQPQHF
TGTGCCAGCAGCCAATCAGGGGTCGGGCAGCCCCAGCATTTT
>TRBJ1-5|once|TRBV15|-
CATSRDRGNQPQHF
TGTGCCACCAGCAGAGATAGGGGCAATCAGCCCCAGCATTTT
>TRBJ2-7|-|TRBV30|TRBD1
CALGDSRYEQYF
TGTGCCTTAGGGGACAGCAGATACGAGCAGTACTTC
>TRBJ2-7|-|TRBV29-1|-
CSVEVGAVNEQYF
TGCAGCGTTGAGGTGGGAGCGGTAAACGAGCAGTACTTC
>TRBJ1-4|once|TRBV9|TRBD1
CASGTGDNEKLFF
TGTGCCAGCGGGACAGGCGATAATGAAAAACTGTTTTTT
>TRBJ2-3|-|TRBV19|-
CASSIAAGPGSGTDTQYF
TGTGCCAGTAGTATTGCGGCGGGACCTGGATCTGGCACAGATACGCAGTATTTT
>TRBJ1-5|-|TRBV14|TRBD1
CASSPPGQGSFNQPQHF
TGTGCCAGCAGCCCTCCGGGACAGGGTTCTTTCAATCAGCCCCAGCATTTT
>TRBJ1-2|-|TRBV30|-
CALGGNGYTF
TGTGCCCTCGGGGGAAATGGCTACACCTTC
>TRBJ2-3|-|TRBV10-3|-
CAISTSTDTQYF
TGTGCCATCAGTACTAGCACAGATACGCAGTATTTT
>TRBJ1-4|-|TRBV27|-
CASSSTPFGGKTNEKLFF
TGTGCCAGCAGTTCTACCCCTTTCGGCGGGAAAACTAATGAAAAACTGTTTTTT
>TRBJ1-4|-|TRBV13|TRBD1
CASSLGRGGEKLFF
TGTGCCAGCAGCTTAGGCAGGGGGGGCGAAAAACTGTTTTTT
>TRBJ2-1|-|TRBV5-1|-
CASTGSTGVWSEQFF
TGCGCCAGCACCGGGAGTACAGGGGTTTGGAGTGAGCAGTTCTTC
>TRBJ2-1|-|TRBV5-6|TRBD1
CASSLGTGWAGNEQFF
TGTGCCAGCAGCTTGGGGACAGGGTGGGCAGGCAATGAGCAGTTCTTC
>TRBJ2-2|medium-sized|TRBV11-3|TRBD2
CASSLEQSGTRSTGELFF
TGTGCCAGCAGCTTAGAGCAGTCCGGGACTAGATCTACCGGGGAGCTGTTTTTT
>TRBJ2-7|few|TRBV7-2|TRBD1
CASSQPTGGTYEQYF
TGTGCCAGCAGCCAGCCCACAGGGGGCACCTACGAGCAGTACTTC
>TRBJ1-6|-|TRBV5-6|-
CASSPVGAGPLHF
TGTGCCAGCAGCCCGGTGGGGGCTGGACCCCTCCACTTT
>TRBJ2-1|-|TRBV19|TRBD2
CASSIEMASGTSYNEQFF
TGTGCCAGTAGTATAGAAATGGCTAGCGGGACTTCCTACAATGAGCAGTTCTTC
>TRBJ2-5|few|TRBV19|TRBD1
CASSSRTTGGSQETQYF
TGTGCCAGTAGTAGCCGCACGACAGGGGGATCCCAAGAGACCCAGTACTTC
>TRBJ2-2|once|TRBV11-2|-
CASSLATSYTGELFF
TGTGCCAGCAGCTTAGCAACTAGTTACACCGGGGAGCTGTTTTTT
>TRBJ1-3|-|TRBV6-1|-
CASSESGAGNTIYF
TGTGCCAGCAGTGAATCAGGAGCTGGAAACACCATATATTTT
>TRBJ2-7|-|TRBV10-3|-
CAISDTRRGTYEQYF
TGTGCCATCAGTGATACTCGACGGGGAACCTACGAGCAGTACTTC
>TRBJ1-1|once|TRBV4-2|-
CASSQDHGGGTEAFF
TGTGCCAGCAGCCAAGATCACGGTGGGGGAACTGAAGCTTTCTTT
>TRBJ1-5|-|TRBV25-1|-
CASSEGLRNQPQHF
TGTGCCAGCAGTGAAGGGCTGCGGAATCAGCCCCAGCATTTT
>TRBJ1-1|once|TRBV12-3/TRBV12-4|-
CASSFAGFEAFF
TGTGCCAGCAGTTTTGCAGGGTTCGAAGCTTTCTTT
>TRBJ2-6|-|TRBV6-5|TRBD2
CASRPGGSGANVLTF
TGTGCCAGCCGCCCGGGGGGTTCTGGGGCCAACGTCCTGACTTTC
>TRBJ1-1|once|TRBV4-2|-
CASSQEGRSNTEAFF
TGTGCCAGCAGCCAAGAAGGGAGGTCGAACACTGAAGCTTTCTTT
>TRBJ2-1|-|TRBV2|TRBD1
CALQTGDGGTNEQFF
TGTGCCTTGCAAACAGGGGATGGTGGGACCAATGAGCAGTTCTTC
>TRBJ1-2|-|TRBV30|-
CAWRSTGSHYGYTF
TGTGCCTGGAGGTCAACAGGGTCCCACTATGGCTACACCTTC
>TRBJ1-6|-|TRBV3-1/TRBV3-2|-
CASSQVAGKTNSPLHF
TGTGCCAGCAGCCAAGTGGCGGGAAAAACCAATTCACCCCTCCACTTT
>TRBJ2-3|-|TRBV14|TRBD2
CASSQDRGLAGFRGTDTQYF
TGTGCCAGCAGCCAAGATAGAGGACTAGCGGGGTTTCGGGGCACAGATACGCAGTATTTT
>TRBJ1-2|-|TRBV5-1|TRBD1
CASSPDRAKDYGYTF
TGCGCCAGCAGCCCTGACAGGGCGAAAGACTATGGCTACACCTTC
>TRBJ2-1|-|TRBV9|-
CASSTQRTTLNEQFF
TGTGCCAGCAGCACCCAACGGACTACCCTCAATGAGCAGTTCTTC
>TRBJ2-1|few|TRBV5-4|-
CASSSPDYNEQFF
TGTGCCAGCAGCTCTCCAGACTACAATGAGCAGTTCTTC
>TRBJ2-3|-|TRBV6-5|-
CASSYLRLNSPDTQYF
TGTGCCAGCAGTTACCTACGGCTAAACTCCCCCGATACGCAGTATTTT
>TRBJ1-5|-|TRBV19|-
CASSSSTGTLSNQPQHF
TGTGCCAGTAGTTCGAGTACAGGGACCTTGAGCAATCAGCCCCAGCATTTT
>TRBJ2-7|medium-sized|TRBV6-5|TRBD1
CASRPTGAYEQYF
TGTGCCAGCAGGCCCACAGGGGCCTACGAGCAGTACTTC
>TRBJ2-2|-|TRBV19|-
CASSSDGATGELFF
TGTGCCAGTAGTTCGGACGGTGCGACCGGGGAGCTGTTTTTT
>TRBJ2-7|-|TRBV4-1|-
CASSLQSSGVPYEQYF
TGCGCCAGCAGCCTACAGTCTTCAGGGGTTCCCTACGAGCAGTACTTC
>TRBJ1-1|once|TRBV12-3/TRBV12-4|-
CASSPGPNTEAFF
TGTGCCAGCAGCCCGGGACCGAACACTGAAGCTTTCTTT
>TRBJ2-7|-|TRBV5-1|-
CASSLTPGTYEQYF
TGCGCCAGCAGCCTGACGCCCGGAACCTACGAGCAGTACTTC
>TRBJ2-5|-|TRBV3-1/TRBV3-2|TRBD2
CASSQGPSGRAKETQYF
TGTGCCAGCAGCCAAGGCCCCAGCGGGAGGGCCAAAGAGACCCAGTACTTC
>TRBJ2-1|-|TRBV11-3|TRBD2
CASSPQSGTSFEQFF
TGTGCCAGCAGCCCCCAGTCGGGGACTAGCTTTGAGCAGTTCTTC
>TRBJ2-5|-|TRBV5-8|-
CASSLDTWGSGVQETQYF
TGTGCCAGCAGCTTGGATACCTGGGGATCTGGAGTCCAAGAGACCCAGTACTTC
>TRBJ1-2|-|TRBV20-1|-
CSLQWGYGYTF
TGCAGTCTACAGTGGGGTTATGGCTACACCTTC
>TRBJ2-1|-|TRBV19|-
CASSIGVAVGNEQFF
TGTGCCAGTAGTATAGGAGTAGCGGTAGGCAATGAGCAGTTCTTC
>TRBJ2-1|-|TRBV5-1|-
CASSQLQGSEQFF
TGCGCCAGCAGCCAGCTACAGGGTAGTGAGCAGTTCTTC
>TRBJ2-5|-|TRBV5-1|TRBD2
CASSLVASGQETQYF
TGCGCCAGCAGCTTAGTGGCTAGCGGGCAAGAGACCCAGTACTTC
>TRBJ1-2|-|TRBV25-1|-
CASSESTVEGDGYTF
TGTGCCAGCAGTGAATCGACGGTCGAGGGGGATGGCTACACCTTC
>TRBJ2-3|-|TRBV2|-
CASREGDRTDTQYF
TGTGCCAGCAGGGAGGGGGATCGCACAGATACGCAGTATTTT
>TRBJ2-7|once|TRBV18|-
CASSPNDYEQYF
TGTGCCAGCTCACCGAATGACTACGAGCAGTACTTC
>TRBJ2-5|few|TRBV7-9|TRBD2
CASSAPGLAGKETQYF
TGTGCCAGCAGCGCGCCGGGACTAGCGGGAAAAGAGACCCAGTACTTC
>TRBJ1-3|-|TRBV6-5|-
CASGFERVDTIYF
TGTGCCAGCGGTTTTGAAAGGGTTGACACCATATATTTT